These 29 T cell receptor beta chains came from one sample sequenced in a study of blood T cell repertoires in COVID-19. Assay used: immunoSEQ multiplex PCR; TCRdb lists only in-frame clones, some missing. The sample has fewer than 250,000 clones, about 84% seen once. The sequenced sample consisted of PBMCs or T cells enriched from blood (not recorded which). These receptors were obtained from a man in his sixties who had recovered from COVID-19.

The chain employs TRBV15 and TRBJ2-2; possible D gene TRBD2, 6 bases. CDR1 is LNHNV, CDR2 YYDKDF, per germline (reference sequence). The V gene lost 6 bases and the J gene lost 4 bases, with 12 bases spanning the gap. The CDR3 is made up of 14 amino acids. CDR3 nucleotides: TGTGCCACCAGTGTCCGGGGGTTCACCGGGGAGCTGTTTTTT. It specifies CATSVRGFTGELFF.

The chain couples TRBV6-5 to TRBJ1-2; the match to TRBD1 covers 7 bases. V was clipped by 4 bases and J by 5 bases; unmatched bases: 10. Germline V gives CDR1 MNHEY, CDR2 SVGAGI. The CDR3 contains 15 residues. CDR3 amino acids: CASSLEKQGIYGYTF. The CDR3 DNA follows: TGTGCCAGCAGTTTGGAGAAACAGGGGATTTATGGCTACACCTTC.

The chain has TRBV2 and TRBJ1-2; D is perhaps TRBD1 (5 bases). The CDR3 runs to 13 residues. The germline V and J ends were trimmed by 10 bases and 1 base, with 13 bases remaining between them. Germline lookup yields CDR1 SNHLY and CDR2 FYNNEI. CDR3 protein: CAKGALINYGYTF. DNA of the CDR3: TGTGCCAAAGGGGCCCTTATTAACTATGGCTACACCTTC.

V and J are TRBV5-1 and TRBJ1-2, with TRBD1 identical over 8 bases. V lost 4 bases, J lost 8 bases, and 10 bases stayed unmatched. Germline lookup yields CDR1 SGHRS and CDR2 YFSETQ. The CDR3 has 14 residues. CDR3 coding DNA: TGCGCCAGCAGCCCCGAAACAGGGGGTAGCGGCTACACCTTC. It codes for CASSPETGGSGYTF.

This chain connects TRBV30 to TRBJ2-1; no firm D call. The CDR3 is 15 amino acids. V gave up 1 base and J gave up 0 bases, with 10 bases separating them. Germline CDR1 reads GTSNPN; CDR2 reads SVGIG (reference sequence). In DNA, the CDR3 is TGTGCCTGGAGTGGGTTCGCGAGCTCCTACAATGAGCAGTTCTTC. Translating it yields CAWSGFASSYNEQFF.

The V and J genes are TRBV7-2 and TRBJ1-6; D not resolved. V gave up 3 bases and J gave up 4 bases, with 13 bases separating them. The germline V gene has CDR1 SGHTA and CDR2 FQGNSA. This CDR3 comprises 16 residues. CDR3 in amino acids: CASSLGSIAYNSPLHF. DNA of the CDR3: TGTGCCAGCAGCTTGGGTAGCATTGCTTATAATTCACCCCTCCACTTT.

The chain joins TRBV28 to TRBJ2-7; D is perhaps TRBD2 (6 bases). This CDR3 has 14 amino acids. Germline V lookup: CDR1 MDHEN, CDR2 SYDVKM. Trimming took off 1 base at V and 7 bases at J, with 14 bases between the two ends. As DNA, the CDR3 is TGTGCCAGCAGTTTATCTGGGGGGTGGAAAGAGCAGTACTTC. The encoded protein is CASSLSGGWKEQYF. Complete variable domain (other parts from reference TRBV28 and TRBJ2-7): DVKVTQSSRYLVKRTGEKVFLECVQDMDHENMFWYRQDPGLGLRLIYFSYDVKMKEKGDIPEGYSVSREKKERFSLILESASTNQTSMYLCASSLSGGWKEQYFGPGTRLTVT.

Notes on this clone: A junction boundary mismatches the germline segment, possibly from a read error. This CDR3 reads CSALGGGSIF. The CDR3 DNA sequence: TGCAGTGCCCTCGGGGGGGGCTCGATCTTC. This sequence joins TRBV20-1 and TRBJ2-1; TRBD2 agrees at 8 bases. Germline loops: CDR1 DFQATT, CDR2 SNEGSKA (reference sequence). The CDR3 has 10 amino acids.

The rearrangement links TRBV4-2 to TRBJ1-2; D remains ambiguous. This CDR3 has 15 residues. Germline V gene data show CDR1 as LGHNA and CDR2 as YNFKEQ. Trimming removed 0 bases at V and 0 bases at J, with 8 bases between. CDR3 bases: TGTGCCAGCAGCCAAGAGGGCAGGACTAACTATGGCTACACCTTC. Amino acid sequence: CASSQEGRTNYGYTF.

The rearrangement links TRBV4-3 to TRBJ2-1, with a tentative D call TRBD2 (6 bases). Germline assignment: CDR1 LGHNA and CDR2 YSLEER. This CDR3 has 16 residues. The germline V and J ends were trimmed by 0 bases and 2 bases, with 11 bases remaining between them. The CDR3 sequence: CASSQDRSGPYNEQFF. DNA for the CDR3: TGCGCCAGCAGCCAAGATCGAAGCGGGCCCTACAATGAGCAGTTCTTC.

The CDR3 spells CASSEYLAGPNSPLHF. CDR3 bases: TGTGCCAGCAGTGAATATCTGGCAGGGCCTAATTCACCCCTCCACTTT. The chain links TRBV2 to TRBJ1-6; D is possibly TRBD1 (5 bases). The CDR3 length is 16 residues. Germline V gene sequence: CDR1 SNHLY, CDR2 FYNNEI. Between the trimmed V and J ends, which lost 2 bases and 6 bases, there was a span of 14 bases.

The genes are TRBV2 and TRBJ1-5, with D perhaps matching TRBD1 (6 bases). V lost 6 bases, J lost 5 bases, and 11 bases lay in between. The CDR3 contains 13 residues. Germline V gene data show CDR1 as SNHLY and CDR2 as FYNNEI. Here the CDR3 reads CASSLGGDQPQHF. For the CDR3, the DNA is TGTGCCAGCAGCCTAGGGGGTGATCAGCCCCAGCATTTT.

This chain uses TRBV5-8 with TRBJ2-3; 8 bases agree with TRBD1. The CDR3 sequence is 16 residues long. The germline V gene has CDR1 SGHTS and CDR2 YDEGEE. Germline trimming cut 0 bases from V and 1 base from J; bases unmatched to any gene: 4. The CDR3, as DNA: TGTGCCAGCAGCTTGGCTGCAGGGGGCGGCACAGATACGCAGTATTTT. The encoded protein is CASSLAAGGGTDTQYF.

This chain connects TRBV11-2 to TRBJ2-3; 7 bases line up with TRBD1. The CDR3 is made up of 15 amino acids. V shed 5 bases and J 1 base; nucleotides not matched to a gene: 6. CDR1 and CDR2 (germline): SGHAT, FQNNGV. CDR3 bases: TGTGCCAGCAGCCCCCAGGGGGACGGCACAGATACGCAGTATTTT. This codes for CASSPQGDGTDTQYF.

The V call is TRBV27, the J call TRBJ1-2; 9 nucleotides align to TRBD1. The germline gives CDR1 MNHEY, CDR2 SMNVEV (reference sequence). Trimming cost V 6 bases and J 3 bases; bases outside gene matches: 20. This CDR3 is built from 19 residues. CDR3 coding DNA: TGTGCCAGCAGCAAACACTTCCGGGACAGGGATATGTGGGACTATGGCTACACCTTC. This sequence encodes CASSKHFRDRDMWDYGYTF.

The count of this clone is one. The chain links TRBV28 to TRBJ1-2; D not resolved. Deletions cut 5 bases from V and 3 bases from J, with 7 bases between. The CDR3 is made up of 12 amino acids. Germline V gene data show CDR1 as MDHEN and CDR2 as SYDVKM. CDR3 residues: CASSPTDYGYTF. The CDR3 bases are TGTGCCAGCAGTCCCACAGACTATGGCTACACCTTC.

The chain employs TRBV7-9 and TRBJ2-7; TRBD2 aligns across 12 bases. The V gene's germline CDR1 is SEHNR and CDR2 FQNEAQ (reference sequence). The CDR3 extends over 17 amino acids. Unmatched junction bases numbered 6, after V lost 1 base and J lost 2 bases. The CDR3 loop is CASSLVVTSGGTYEQYF. CDR3 in DNA: TGTGCCAGCAGCTTAGTAGTTACTAGCGGGGGGACCTACGAGCAGTACTTC.

The CDR3 reads CASSGKGSSYNEQFF. CDR3 in DNA: TGTGCCAGCAGCGGAAAAGGGAGCTCCTACAATGAGCAGTTCTTC. The chain recombines TRBV9 with TRBJ2-1, with D perhaps TRBD2 (5 bases). Germline CDR1 SGDLS, CDR2 YYNGEE. CDR3 size: 15 residues. Deletions cut 3 bases from V and 0 bases from J, with 10 bases between.

The V call is TRBV24-1, the J call TRBJ2-3; TRBD1 aligns across 7 bases. CDR3 length: 15 residues. Germline CDR1 and CDR2: KGHDR and SFDVKD. The V segment lost 3 bases and the J segment 5 bases; nucleotides outside the gene matches: 7. This CDR3 reads CATSDEGALGDTQYF. CDR3 sequence (DNA): TGTGCCACCAGTGATGAGGGGGCGCTGGGAGATACGCAGTATTTT.

J is TRBJ2-7 and V is TRBV6-5; no clear D. The CDR3 sequence is 11 residues long. Trimming left V 7 bases short and J 6 bases short, with 10 bases between. Germline V gives CDR1 MNHEY, CDR2 SVGAGI. CDR3 coding DNA: TGTGCCAGCAAATTGGGCCCCGAGCAGTACTTC. This sequence encodes CASKLGPEQYF.

The CDR3 nucleotides are TGTGCCAGCAGTTTCAGGGGATTGGGGGAGCAGTACTTC. This gives the protein CASSFRGLGEQYF. The chain employs TRBV12-3 or TRBV12-4 and TRBJ2-7; possibly TRBD1 for D (6 bases). With 3 bases removed from V and 7 bases from J, the gap between germline ends came to 13 bases. This CDR3 spans 13 amino acids.

V and J are TRBV29-1 and TRBJ1-1; D gene ambiguous. Per germline, CDR1 SQVTM and CDR2 ANQGSEA. V shed 7 bases and J shed 4 bases, with 13 bases lying between them. The CDR3 loop spans 12 amino acids. DNA of the CDR3: TGCAGCGCAACGAGGGTTGCCACTGAAGCTTTCTTT. Protein product: CSATRVATEAFF.

In this sample, this clone turned up a few times. This chain links TRBV27 with TRBJ1-2; D gene uncertain. V was pared by 5 bases and J by 0 bases, with 10 bases between. This CDR3 comprises 14 residues. From germline, CDR1 is MNHEY and CDR2 SMNVEV (reference sequence). The CDR3 region is CASSEAYTNYGYTF. CDR3 in DNA: TGTGCCAGCAGTGAGGCCTACACTAACTATGGCTACACCTTC.

Details on this clone: A read error may produce the germline difference seen at one junction end. The chain links TRBV7-8 to TRBJ2-5; weak D call: TRBD1 (5 bases). The CDR3 totals 14 residues. CDR1 SGHVS and CDR2 FQNEAQ come from the germline V gene. The DNA for the CDR3 is TGTGCCAGCAGCCCGACAGAAAATCAAGAGGCCCAGTACTTC. The encoded protein is CASSPTENQEAQYF.

This chain uses TRBV7-9 with TRBJ1-1; 8 bases fit TRBD1. After removal of 5 bases from V and 4 bases from J, the junction contained 9 bases not matched to a gene. CDR3 length: 15 residues. In germline, CDR1 is SEHNR, CDR2 FQNEAQ (reference sequence). CDR3: CASSRQGLSSTEAFF. The CDR3 DNA is TGTGCCAGCAGCAGACAGGGGCTTTCCTCCACTGAAGCTTTCTTT.

V gene TRBV11-3 combines with J gene TRBJ1-6, with 7 bases lining up with TRBD1. V dropped 4 bases and J dropped 5; count of bases not matched to a gene: 5. Looked up from germline, CDR1 is SGHNT and CDR2 is YENEEA. CDR3 length: 15 residues. CDR3 amino acids: CASSSGQANNSPLHF. The CDR3 nucleotides read TGTGCCAGCAGCTCAGGACAGGCAAATAATTCACCCCTCCACTTT.

This chain uses TRBV18 with TRBJ1-1, with unresolved D. This CDR3 is built from 15 residues. CDR1 and CDR2 from the germline V gene are KGHSH and LQKENI. V shed 5 bases and J shed 1 base, with 14 bases lying between them. The CDR3 DNA is TGTGCCAGCTCAGATTCGGTACCCCGGAACACTGAAGCTTTCTTT. It translates to CASSDSVPRNTEAFF.

This clone is a singleton in its sample. The chain joins TRBV18 to TRBJ1-2; 8 bases line up with TRBD1. CDR3 length: 13 amino acids. V lost 6 bases to trimming and J lost 7 bases; unmatched junction nucleotides: 7. Germline V lookup: CDR1 KGHSH, CDR2 LQKENI. CDR3 amino acids: CASSPDRDRGYTF. The CDR3 nucleotides are TGTGCCAGCTCGCCGGACAGGGATCGTGGCTACACCTTC. Looking up the rest from reference TRBV18 and TRBJ1-2 gives the full variable domain: NAGVMQNPRHLVRRRGQEARLRCSPMKGHSHVYWYRQLPEEGLKFMVYLQKENIIDESGMPKERFSAEFPKEGPSILRIQQVVRGDSAAYFCASSPDRDRGYTFGSGTRLTVV.

The chain's CDR3 is CASSQGPNNSPLHF. The CDR3 DNA sequence: TGTGCCAGCAGCCAGGGCCCGAATAATTCACCCCTCCACTTT. The V and J genes are TRBV13 and TRBJ1-6; tentative D call: TRBD1 (5 bases). Trimming shortened V by 5 bases and J by 5 bases, and 10 bases separated the two germline ends. CDR3 length: 14 amino acids. Germline-derived CDR1 and CDR2 are PRHDT and FYEKMQ (reference sequence).